This T cell receptor (beta chain) is from a study of blood T cell repertoires in COVID-19 (dated by TCRdb to 2018 to 2020). At the level of the whole study: Samples covering the acute and convalescent phases of COVID-19 were provided by collaborators in the United States, Italy and Spain. The prospective study material was composed of cDNA or gDNA derived from T cells, B-cell-depleted T cells, or PBMCs. The dataset comprised deeply sampled blood TCRbeta repertoires from subjects exposed to, actively infected with, or recovered from COVID-19. The repertoires were released in a freely available public database meant as a resource for research on the immune response to SARS-CoV-2. The samples were drawn from the first 160 participants of the ongoing ImmuneRACE study and from 1,254 subjects provided by 6 global collaborators. A de-identified subject ID, COVID-19 status, age in years and sex were almost always included in the sample metadata. Where available, HLA class I and class II types were taken from metadata supplied by the sample provider and were not determined by assay-based typing.

TCRbeta CDR3 regions were amplified from genomic DNA using the immunoSEQ Assay, a bias-controlled multiplex PCR. In the authors' own workflow: The number of nucleated cells in each sample was estimated from the amplification of reference gene primers within the assay. Sequence reads were collapsed and filtered to measure the absolute abundance of every unique TCRbeta CDR3 rearrangement. For each sample, productive Simpson clonality was calculated by taking the square root of Simpson's diversity index across productive rearrangements. TCRdb carries this immuneACCESS record with in-frame sequences only. Its versions omit some clonotypes, under half of them owing to an unresolved V gene in the studies checked, with the rest unexplained. V, J and clone size are taken as reported in that table, and D and trimming were inferred from the DNA itself. The table for this sample lists approximately 97,000 clones; 87% of them were counted only once. Under 6.5% of the sample belongs to the ten largest clones.

From the cysteine up to the phenylalanine, the CDR3 has a length of 13 residues. Only the CDR3 DNA is retained, 39 bases long and in frame from the first base. Via the germline V gene (reference sequence), CDR1 is LNHDA and CDR2 SQIVND. Relative to germline, V is 1 base shorter and J is 7 bases shorter, with 8 bases between their ends. Concerning this clone: This receptor's antigen is unknown. There are no base qualities to consult, and no much larger clone falls within one base.

Here is what the overall study found, with its caveats: Clinical and demographic metadata were provided uncurated, with the amount varying by source and participant.

One collaborating source in Seattle enrolled patients while the patients were actively infected and followed the patients over time throughout the course of disease. Whole blood was collected in K2EDTA tubes by collaborating institutions according to the institutions' own protocols. For TCRbeta analysis, collaborators shipped samples in one of three forms: frozen whole blood, isolated PBMCs, or DNA extracted from either of those sample types. The sample consisted of peripheral blood. The TCR comes from a woman aged 50 to 60 with COVID-19, enrolled during active disease. Recombination joined TRBV19 with TRBJ2-1, with the D gene uncertain. CDR3 region: CASSIGGGNEQFF. The DNA sequence is given as TGTGCCAGTAGTATAGGCGGCGGAAATGAGCAGTTCTTC.